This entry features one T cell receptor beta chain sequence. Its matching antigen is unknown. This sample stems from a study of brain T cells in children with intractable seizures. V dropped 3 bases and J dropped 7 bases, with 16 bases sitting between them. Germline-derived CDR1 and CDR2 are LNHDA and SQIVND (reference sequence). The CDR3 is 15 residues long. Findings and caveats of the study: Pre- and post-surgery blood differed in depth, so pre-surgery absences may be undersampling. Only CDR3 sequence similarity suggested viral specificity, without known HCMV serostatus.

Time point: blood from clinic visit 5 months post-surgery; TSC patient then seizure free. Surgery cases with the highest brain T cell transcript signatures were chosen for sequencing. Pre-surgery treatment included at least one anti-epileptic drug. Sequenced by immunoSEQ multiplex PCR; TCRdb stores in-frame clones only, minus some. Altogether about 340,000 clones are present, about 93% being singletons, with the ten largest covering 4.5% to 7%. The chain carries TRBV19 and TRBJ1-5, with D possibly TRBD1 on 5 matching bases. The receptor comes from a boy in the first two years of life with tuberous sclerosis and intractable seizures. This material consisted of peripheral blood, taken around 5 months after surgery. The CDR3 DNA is TGTGCCAGTAGTATTCGCGCAGGCGAGGGGCAGCCCCAGCATTTT. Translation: CASSIRAGEGQPQHF.